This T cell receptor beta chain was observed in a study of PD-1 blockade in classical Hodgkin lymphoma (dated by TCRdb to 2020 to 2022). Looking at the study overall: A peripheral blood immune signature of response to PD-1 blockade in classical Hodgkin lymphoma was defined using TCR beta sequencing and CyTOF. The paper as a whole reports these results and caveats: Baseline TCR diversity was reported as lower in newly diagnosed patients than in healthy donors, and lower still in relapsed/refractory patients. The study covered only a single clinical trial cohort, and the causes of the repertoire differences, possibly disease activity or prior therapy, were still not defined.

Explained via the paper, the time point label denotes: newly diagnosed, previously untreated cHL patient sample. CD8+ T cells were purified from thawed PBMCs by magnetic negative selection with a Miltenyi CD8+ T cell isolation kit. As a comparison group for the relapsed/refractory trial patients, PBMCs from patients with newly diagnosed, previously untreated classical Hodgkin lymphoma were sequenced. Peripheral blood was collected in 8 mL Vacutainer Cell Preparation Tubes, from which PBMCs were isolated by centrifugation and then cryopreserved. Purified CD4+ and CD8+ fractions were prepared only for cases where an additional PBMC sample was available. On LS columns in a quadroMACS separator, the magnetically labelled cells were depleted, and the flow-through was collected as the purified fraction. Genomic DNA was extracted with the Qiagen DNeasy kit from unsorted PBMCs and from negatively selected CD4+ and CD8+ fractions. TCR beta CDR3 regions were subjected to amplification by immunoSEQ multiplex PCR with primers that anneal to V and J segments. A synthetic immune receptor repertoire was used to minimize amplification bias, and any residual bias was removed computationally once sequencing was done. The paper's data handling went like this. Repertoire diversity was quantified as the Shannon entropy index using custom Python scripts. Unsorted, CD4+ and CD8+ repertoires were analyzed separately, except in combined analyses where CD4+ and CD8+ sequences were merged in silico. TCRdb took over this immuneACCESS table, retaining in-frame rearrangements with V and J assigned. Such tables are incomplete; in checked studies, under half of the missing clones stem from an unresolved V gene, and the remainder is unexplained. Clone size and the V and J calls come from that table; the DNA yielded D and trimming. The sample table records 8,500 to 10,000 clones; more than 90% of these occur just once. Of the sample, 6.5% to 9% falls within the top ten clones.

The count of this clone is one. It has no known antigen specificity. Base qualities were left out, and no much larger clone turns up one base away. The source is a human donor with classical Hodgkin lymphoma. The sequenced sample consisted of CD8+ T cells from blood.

The sequence in DNA is TGTGCCAGTAGTTACAGGGGGCTAGAGCTGTTTTTT. It is translated as CASSYRGLELFF. The chain links TRBV19 with TRBJ1-4; 9 central bases correspond to TRBD1. The CDR3, cysteine through phenylalanine, is 12 amino acids long. Here the CDR3 DNA is all that survives: 36 bases in frame from base 1. From V the trimming removes 5 bases and from J it removes 14 bases, while the gene matches leave 6 bases of the junction unaccounted for. The germline V gene (reference sequence) sets CDR1 to LNHDA and CDR2 to SQIVND. The full variable domain, with segments outside the CDR3 supplied by the reference TRBV19 and TRBJ1-4 proteins, appears as DGGITQSPKYLFRKEGQNVTLSCEQNLNHDAMYWYRQDPGQGLRLIYYSQIVNDFQKGDIAEGYSVSREKKESFPLTVTSAQKNPTAFYLCASSYRGLELFFGSGTQLSVL.